A single sample gave rise to the 7 T cell receptor beta chains below, sequenced in a study of cytomegalovirus exposure and HLA in healthy donors. Some clones are missing from TCRdb's copy, which holds only in-frame ones; the method was immunoSEQ multiplex PCR. The sample carries roughly 80,000 clones, approximately 91% recorded once. The sample comprised PBMCs. The receptors stem from a man aged 25 to 45 in good health and CMV-seronegative.

The chain carries TRBV9 and TRBJ2-7, with D unresolved. The V end was cut by 4 bases, the J end by 1 base, with 9 bases between. Germline loops: CDR1 SGDLS, CDR2 YYNGEE. The CDR3 is 13 residues long. CDR3 region: CASSRSVSYEQYF. The CDR3 nucleotides read TGTGCCAGCAGCCGGAGCGTTTCCTACGAGCAGTACTTC.

The rearrangement links TRBV2 to TRBJ2-3, with TRBD1 matching over 8 bases. Trimming took 4 bases from V and 1 from J; bases not matched to a gene: 7. The CDR3 is 16 residues long. The germline CDR1 and CDR2 sequences are SNHLY and FYNNEI. The CDR3 reads CASSAGTGLGTDTQYF. The CDR3 coding sequence is TGTGCCAGCAGTGCCGGGACAGGTTTGGGCACAGATACGCAGTATTTT. The variable domain in full, completed from reference TRBV2 and TRBJ2-3, reads EPEVTQTPSHQVTQMGQEVILRCVPISNHLYFYWYRQILGQKVEFLVSFYNNEISEKSEIFDDQFSVERPDGSNFTLKIRSTKLEDSAMYFCASSAGTGLGTDTQYFGPGTRLTVL.

V usage is TRBV18 and J usage is TRBJ2-7, with TRBD1 matching 7 bases. Germline lookup yields CDR1 KGHSH and CDR2 LQKENI. V lost 4 bases and J lost 0; bases outside the gene matches: 3. This CDR3 has 14 residues. The CDR3 DNA reads TGTGCCAGCTCACTTGGGACAGACTCCTACGAGCAGTACTTC. This translates into CASSLGTDSYEQYF.

The chain employs TRBV11-2 and TRBJ1-2; TRBD1 aligns across 7 bases. Germline V gene data show CDR1 as SGHAT and CDR2 as FQNNGV. Unmatched junction bases numbered 10, after V lost 3 bases and J lost 0 bases. The CDR3 loop spans 17 amino acids. The CDR3 DNA reads as TGTGCCAGCAGCTTGGGGACAGCGCGGATTTCTAACTATGGCTACACCTTC. Residues: CASSLGTARISNYGYTF.

The chain carries TRBV5-1 and TRBJ2-1; TRBD2 agrees at 9 bases. Germline trimming cut 4 bases from V and 0 bases from J; bases unmatched to any gene: 5. In germline, CDR1 is SGHRS, CDR2 YFSETQ. The CDR3 extends over 16 amino acids. The CDR3 DNA sequence: TGCGCCAGCAGCGTTGTACTAGCGGGCTCCTACAATGAGCAGTTCTTC. It specifies CASSVVLAGSYNEQFF.

The sample holds a few counts of this clone. This chain joins TRBV11-2 and TRBJ2-3; 8 nucleotides align to TRBD2. The J segment lost 4 bases and the V segment lost 5 bases, leaving 5 bases of the junction unmatched. The CDR3 has 14 residues. From germline, CDR1 is SGHAT and CDR2 FQNNGV. CDR3 sequence: CASSLGLGADTQYF. The CDR3 region has the DNA TGTGCCAGCAGCCTGGGACTAGGGGCAGATACGCAGTATTTT.

The chain combines TRBV5-1 with TRBJ2-7; 9 positions agree with TRBD1. Losses at the gene ends were 5 bases for V and 1 base for J; bases not matched to a gene: 1. The CDR3 is 13 residues long. Germline V gene lookup returns CDR1 SGHRS and CDR2 YFSETQ. CDR3 protein: CASRQGASYEQYF. CDR3 bases: TGCGCCAGCAGACAGGGGGCATCCTACGAGCAGTACTTC.